Each of the 9 T cell receptor beta chains below was sequenced from the same sample in a study of T cell responses to AZD1222 COVID-19 vaccine. Assay used: immunoSEQ multiplex PCR; TCRdb lists only in-frame clones, some missing. The table includes over 150,000 clones, 86% detected once. The material was peripheral blood, obtained on day 0 of MenACWY control vaccination. The receptors were sampled from an adult in good health.

This clone was found a few times. This sequence joins TRBV5-1 and TRBJ1-5; D is undetermined. CDR1 and CDR2 from the germline V gene are SGHRS and YFSETQ. There are 13 residues in the CDR3. V was clipped by 4 bases and J by 4 bases, with 9 bases between them. CDR3 sequence: CASSKDPNQPQHF. In DNA, the CDR3 is TGCGCCAGCAGCAAAGACCCGAATCAGCCCCAGCATTTT.

The rearrangement joins TRBV18 to TRBJ2-2; D call uncertain. With 1 base removed from V and 1 base from J, the gap between germline ends came to 16 bases. The CDR3 length is 18 residues. Germline values: CDR1 KGHSH, CDR2 LQKENI. The CDR3 bases are TGTGCCAGCTCACCACGCAGGCGGCAGGAAGGGAACACCGGGGAGCTGTTTTTT. Its protein is CASSPRRRQEGNTGELFF.

This clone has only a few counts. The V and J genes are TRBV28 and TRBJ1-3; 12 bases map to TRBD1. V dropped 4 bases and J dropped 1; count of bases not matched to a gene: 11. Germline lookup yields CDR1 MDHEN and CDR2 SYDVKM. This CDR3 contains 19 residues. The CDR3 nucleotides are TGTGCCAGCAGTTCTCTGCGGGACAGGGGGCGCATTTCTGGAAACACCATATATTTT. This codes for CASSSLRDRGRISGNTIYF.

This chain links TRBV4-3 with TRBJ2-7, with 11 bases aligning to TRBD2. There are 18 residues in the CDR3. The J segment lost 3 bases and the V segment lost 4 bases, leaving 14 bases of the junction unmatched. Germline-derived CDR1 and CDR2 are LGHNA and YSLEER. The CDR3 region is CASSLERTSGSLGYEQYF. The CDR3 DNA follows: TGCGCCAGCAGCCTCGAACGCACTAGCGGGAGTTTGGGCTACGAGCAGTACTTC.

The gene calls are TRBV10-2 and TRBJ1-5; 10 bases align to TRBD1. V lost 2 bases and J lost 4; bases outside the gene matches: 2. The CDR3 runs to 15 residues. Germline loops: CDR1 WSHSY, CDR2 SAAADI. The CDR3 region is CASSEGGQGNQPQHF. The CDR3 region has the DNA TGCGCCAGCAGTGAGGGGGGACAGGGGAATCAGCCCCAGCATTTT.

The V gene is TRBV28, the J gene TRBJ1-2, with no clear D. Germline V lookup: CDR1 MDHEN, CDR2 SYDVKM. The V end lost 6 bases, the J end lost 2 bases, and 13 bases lay between the germline ends. The CDR3 runs to 14 residues. The CDR3 protein is CASRGQSKNYGYTF. The CDR3 DNA follows: TGTGCCAGCAGGGGTCAAAGCAAAAACTATGGCTACACCTTC.

J is TRBJ1-1 and V is TRBV5-1; D remains ambiguous. V lost 4 bases, J lost 3 bases, and 13 bases lay in between. This CDR3 spans 14 amino acids. Germline CDR1 reads SGHRS; CDR2 reads YFSETQ. DNA of the CDR3: TGCGCCAGCAGCCCTAGTTACAGAGACACTGAAGCTTTCTTT. It encodes CASSPSYRDTEAFF. The variable domain in full, with the rest retrieved from reference TRBV5-1 and TRBJ1-1, is KAGVTQTPRYLIKTRGQQVTLSCSPISGHRSVSWYQQTPGQGLQFLFEYFSETQRNKGNFPGRFSGRQFSNSRSEMNVSTLELGDSALYLCASSPSYRDTEAFFGQGTRLTVV.

The chain has TRBV2 and TRBJ2-7; 11 bases fit TRBD2. The CDR3 runs 14 residues. V lost 10 bases and J lost 4; bases outside the gene matches: 9. The V gene's germline CDR1 is SNHLY and CDR2 FYNNEI. The CDR3 protein is CATQGTSGSYEQYF. CDR3 in DNA: TGTGCCACCCAAGGGACTAGCGGTTCTTACGAGCAGTACTTC.

This chain joins TRBV15 and TRBJ2-1; no clear D. Germline V gene data show CDR1 as LNHNV and CDR2 as YYDKDF (reference sequence). The ends were cut back, 1 base at V and 8 bases at J, with 9 bases in the middle. This CDR3 region has 13 residues. The CDR3 DNA reads as TGTGCCACCAGCAGAGGGGCAGAGGATGAGCAGTTCTTC. This sequence encodes CATSRGAEDEQFF.